The clone carrying this T cell receptor (beta chain) has a count of ten or more. Antigen unknown. The entry originates in a study of read filtering for tumor transcriptome and immune sequencing. Study-level information: Mean patient age was about 66 years, range roughly 40 to 80; 16 to 20 male, some 15 female. By R-ISS, stages I, II and III held about 8, 15 and 7 patients. General observations from the study: RNA-seq captured clonotypes less deeply and reliably than IR-seq.

The length of the CDR3 is 17 residues. V lost 2 bases, J lost 0 bases, and 11 bases lay in between. Germline-derived CDR1 and CDR2 are SGHTA and FQGTGA. From roughly 390 ng of RNA, a library with molecular barcoded alpha/delta and beta/gamma adaptors was made. TCRdb re-called the reads with MiXCR, one entry per CDR3 protein. This sample has about 130,000 distinct CDR3 sequences, with 13% found just once. This sequence was found in a donor over 35 with multiple myeloma. Sequenced material: a population of CD138-negative cells sorted from bone marrow. The rearrangement links TRBV7-3 to TRBJ1-6; D call uncertain. The CDR3 DNA is TGTGCCAGCAGCTTAGGCGCGGGCCTCTCCTATAATTCACCCCTCCACTTT. Translated, it gives CASSLGAGLSYNSPLHF.